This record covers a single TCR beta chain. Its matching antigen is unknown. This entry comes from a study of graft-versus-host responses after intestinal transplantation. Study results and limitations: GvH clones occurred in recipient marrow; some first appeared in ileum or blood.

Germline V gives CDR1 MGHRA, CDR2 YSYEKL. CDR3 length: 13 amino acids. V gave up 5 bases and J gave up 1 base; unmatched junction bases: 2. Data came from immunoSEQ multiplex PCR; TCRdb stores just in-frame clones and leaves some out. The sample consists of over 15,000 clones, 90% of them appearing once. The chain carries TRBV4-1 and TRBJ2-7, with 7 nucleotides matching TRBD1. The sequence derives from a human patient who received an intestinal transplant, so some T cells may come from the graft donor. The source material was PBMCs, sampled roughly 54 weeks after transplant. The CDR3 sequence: CASSETGSYEQYF. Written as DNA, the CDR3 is TGCGCCAGCAGCGAGACAGGGTCCTACGAGCAGTACTTC.